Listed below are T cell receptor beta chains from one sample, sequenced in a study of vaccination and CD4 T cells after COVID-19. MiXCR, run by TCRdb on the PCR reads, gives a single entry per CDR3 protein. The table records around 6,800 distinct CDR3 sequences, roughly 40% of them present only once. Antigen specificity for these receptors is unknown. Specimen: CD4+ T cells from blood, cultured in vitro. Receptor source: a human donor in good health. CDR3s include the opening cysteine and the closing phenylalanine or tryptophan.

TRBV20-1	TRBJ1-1	CSAREKDTEAFF
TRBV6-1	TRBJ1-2	CASNSGGPMEGYTF
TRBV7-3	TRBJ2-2	CASGRQGGTGELFF
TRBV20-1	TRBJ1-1	CSARDAPEAFF
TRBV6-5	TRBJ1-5	CASSYSGNDQPQHF
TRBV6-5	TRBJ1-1	CASSYSTGDAFF
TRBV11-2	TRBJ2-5	CASSLSTGGQETQYF
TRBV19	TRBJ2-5	CASSPQPAWETQYF
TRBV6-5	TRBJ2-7	CASSYASLGSYEQYF
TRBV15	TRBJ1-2	CATSRTDRGFYGYTF
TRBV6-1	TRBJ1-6	CASREDRNSISPLHF
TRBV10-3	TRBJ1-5	CAISESGAGKGVQPQHF
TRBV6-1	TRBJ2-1	CASSELVGGYNEQFF
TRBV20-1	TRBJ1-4	CSARGIGEKLFF
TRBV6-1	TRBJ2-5	CASSEFWGTQYF
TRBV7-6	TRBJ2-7	CASSLDAGIAYEQYF
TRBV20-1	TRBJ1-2	CIVPGNYGYTF
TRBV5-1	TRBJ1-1	CASSLVGPDTEAFF
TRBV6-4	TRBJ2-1	CASSDSARSSYNEQFF
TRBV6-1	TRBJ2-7	CASSEIRGPYEQYF
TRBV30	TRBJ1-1	CAWSVPGSGTFF
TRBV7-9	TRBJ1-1	CASSLGGTGNTEAFF
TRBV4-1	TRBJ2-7	CASSQDPTGGYEQYF
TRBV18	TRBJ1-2	CASSPLDREYGYTF
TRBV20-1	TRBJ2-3	CSASYTGATDTQYF
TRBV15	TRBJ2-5	CATSRGYGRAQGETQYF
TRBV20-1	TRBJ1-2	CSARFLRGYTF
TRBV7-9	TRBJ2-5	CASSPLRTGWGETQYF
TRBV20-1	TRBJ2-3	CSASIGGTDTQYF
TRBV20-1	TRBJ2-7	CSARLAGGLYEQYF
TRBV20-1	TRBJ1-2	CSASSGNDGYTF
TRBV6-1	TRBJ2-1	CASKPGLAGNEQFF
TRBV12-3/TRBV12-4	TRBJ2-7	CASRGDRDDAQYF
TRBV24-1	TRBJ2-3	CATSDTVRRYLIASTDTQYF
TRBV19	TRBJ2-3	CASNRGETITDTQYF
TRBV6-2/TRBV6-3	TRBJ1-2	CASMAVYGYTF
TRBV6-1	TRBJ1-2	CASGLTTDYGYTF
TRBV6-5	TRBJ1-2	CASSYSGGDYGFTF
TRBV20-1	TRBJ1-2	CSARAGNYGYTF
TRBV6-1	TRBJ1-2	CASSHPNGGYTF
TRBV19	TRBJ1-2	CASSIGQGDYGYTF
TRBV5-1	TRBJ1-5	CASSPAGNQPQHF
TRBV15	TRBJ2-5	CATSSNKGRTADAETQYF
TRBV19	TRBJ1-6	CASSIVGDSSPLHF
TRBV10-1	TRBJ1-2	CASSDGTANYGYTF
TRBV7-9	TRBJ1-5	CASSGQSNQPQHF
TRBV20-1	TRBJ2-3	CSANLAGLKDTQYF
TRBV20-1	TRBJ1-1	CSAKPSLIPAPTGHHTEAFF
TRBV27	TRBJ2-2	CASSRTGTQGAGELFF
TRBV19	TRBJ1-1	CASNPRGGTEAFF
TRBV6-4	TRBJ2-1	CASSEGTSGGGEQFF
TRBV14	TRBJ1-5	CASSRLNQPQHF
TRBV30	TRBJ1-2	CAWSVPTRGQNGYTF
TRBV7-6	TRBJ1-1	CASSLGPSMNTEAFF